The next 28 T cell receptor beta chains were all read from a single sample in a study of glioma-infiltrating T cells after dendritic cell vaccination. Libraries were prepared by immunoSEQ multiplex PCR; TCRdb keeps only in-frame clonotypes and omits some of them. The sample has tens of thousands of clones, under 90% seen once. The material was blood, obtained before dendritic cell vaccination. The origin of the receptors is a human donor with glioblastoma.

The chain links TRBV7-6 to TRBJ1-4; possibly TRBD1 for D (6 bases). CDR1 SGHVS and CDR2 FNYEAQ come from the germline V gene. V lost 5 bases to trimming and J lost 0 bases, with 7 bases between them. The CDR3 runs to 14 residues. CDR3 residues: CASSQGPTNEKLFF. The CDR3 nucleotides read TGTGCCAGCAGCCAGGGGCCAACTAATGAAAAACTGTTTTTT.

This clone was seen a handful of times. The rearrangement uses TRBV9 and TRBJ2-5; 11 positions agree with TRBD2. The germline CDR1 and CDR2 sequences are SGDLS and YYNGEE. There are 15 residues in the CDR3. V trimming: 2 bases; J trimming: 5 bases; junction bases outside the gene matches: 5. The CDR3 region is CASSVSGGAAETQYF. CDR3 DNA: TGTGCCAGCAGCGTTAGCGGGGGGGCCGCGGAGACCCAGTACTTC.

The count of this clone is one. This chain uses TRBV6-1 with TRBJ1-1; the D is unclear. The germline gives CDR1 MNHNS, CDR2 SASEGT. V lost 5 bases, J lost 1 base, and 8 bases lay in between. The CDR3 is made up of 13 amino acids. CDR3 region: CASSLTANTEAFF. CDR3 DNA sequence: TGTGCCAGCAGTTTAACAGCGAACACTGAAGCTTTCTTT.

The chain has TRBV2 and TRBJ2-7; a weak D match, TRBD2 (6 bases). The CDR3 sequence is 13 residues long. Trimming cost V 0 bases and J 5 bases, with 8 bases left between them. In germline, CDR1 is SNHLY, CDR2 FYNNEI. Here the CDR3 reads CASSEAEGNEQYF. CDR3 coding DNA: TGTGCCAGCAGTGAAGCGGAGGGTAACGAGCAGTACTTC. Combining the CDR3 with reference TRBV2 and TRBJ2-7 gives the whole variable domain EPEVTQTPSHQVTQMGQEVILRCVPISNHLYFYWYRQILGQKVEFLVSFYNNEISEKSEIFDDQFSVERPDGSNFTLKIRSTKLEDSAMYFCASSEAEGNEQYFGPGTRLTVT.

The gene calls are TRBV7-7 and TRBJ2-2, with 9 bases lining up with TRBD2. Trimming removed 3 bases from V and 7 bases from J; junction bases left unmatched: 9. The CDR3 length is 16 residues. The V gene's germline CDR1 is SSHAT and CDR2 FNYEAQ (reference sequence). Written as DNA, the CDR3 is TGTGCCAGCAGCTTCACCTTAGCGGGAGCCGGCGGGGAGCTGTTTTTT. This sequence encodes CASSFTLAGAGGELFF.

The J gene is TRBJ2-2, the V gene TRBV7-9; 9 nucleotides match TRBD2. The CDR3 runs 16 residues. CDR1 is SEHNR and CDR2 is FQNEAQ in the germline V gene (reference sequence). Trimming at V came to 1 base and at J to 8 bases, leaving 8 bases not matched to a gene. The chain's CDR3 is CASSLGLAATTGELFF. The CDR3 DNA is TGTGCCAGCAGCTTAGGACTAGCGGCAACCACTGGGGAGCTGTTTTTT.

The chain recombines TRBV5-1 with TRBJ2-1, with 7 bases aligning to TRBD2. Germline trimming cut 4 bases from V and 4 bases from J; bases unmatched to any gene: 11. Germline CDR1 is SGHRS and CDR2 is YFSETQ. CDR3 size: 16 residues. The CDR3 region is CASSPLAGVGYNEQFF. The CDR3 region has the DNA TGCGCCAGCAGCCCCCTGGCGGGAGTGGGTTACAATGAGCAGTTCTTC. Using reference TRBV5-1 and TRBJ2-1 for the parts outside the CDR3, the full variable domain is KAGVTQTPRYLIKTRGQQVTLSCSPISGHRSVSWYQQTPGQGLQFLFEYFSETQRNKGNFPGRFSGRQFSNSRSEMNVSTLELGDSALYLCASSPLAGVGYNEQFFGPGTRLTVL.

The chain couples TRBV6-5 to TRBJ2-3; D possibly corresponds to TRBD2 (5 bases). The CDR3 runs to 15 residues. Germline V lookup: CDR1 MNHEY, CDR2 SVGAGI. V shed 2 bases and J shed 5 bases, with 14 bases lying between them. CDR3 in DNA: TGTGCCAGCAGTTACCGGACGGGGAGCGGAGATACGCAGTATTTT. It encodes CASSYRTGSGDTQYF.

The chain is built from TRBV6-5 and TRBJ1-5, with 7 bases aligning to TRBD1. This CDR3 is 15 amino acids long. J was trimmed by 6 bases and V by 6 bases; bases with no gene match: 11. The germline CDR1 and CDR2 sequences are MNHEY and SVGAGI. CDR3 bases: TGTGCCAGCAGCCTTACAGGGGATCTCGGTCAGCCCCAGCATTTT. Translation: CASSLTGDLGQPQHF.

This clone has only a few counts. This chain uses TRBV5-1 with TRBJ2-7; 11 positions match TRBD2. Trimming removed 4 bases from V and 2 bases from J; junction bases left unmatched: 8. Germline V lookup: CDR1 SGHRS, CDR2 YFSETQ. The CDR3 is 16 amino acids. The CDR3 loop reads CASSRTLAGGAYEQYF. DNA of the CDR3: TGCGCCAGCAGCAGGACTTTAGCGGGAGGGGCCTACGAGCAGTACTTC.

This CDR3 reads CASSWDRDTEAFF. The CDR3 DNA reads TGTGCCAGCAGCTGGGACAGGGACACTGAAGCTTTCTTT. This rearrangement joins TRBV5-4 to TRBJ1-1; TRBD1 matches 9 bases. J was trimmed by 3 bases and V by 3 bases; bases with no gene match: 0. This CDR3 has 13 amino acids. The germline CDR1 and CDR2 sequences are SGHNT and YYREEE (reference sequence).

About this clone itself: The same CDR3 is also encoded by other DNA sequences in this sample. This chain connects TRBV7-9 to TRBJ1-5, with D perhaps matching TRBD1 (6 bases). V lost 1 base and J 4 bases, leaving 8 bases between the germline ends. This CDR3 is built from 14 residues. Germline V gene lookup returns CDR1 SEHNR and CDR2 FQNEAQ (reference sequence). CDR3 loop: CASSLGTGNQPQHF. CDR3 sequence (DNA): TGTGCCAGCAGCTTAGGTACAGGGAATCAGCCCCAGCATTTT. Full variable domain (outside the CDR3, taken from reference TRBV7-9 and TRBJ1-5): DTGVSQNPRHKITKRGQNVTFRCDPISEHNRLYWYRQTLGQGPEFLTYFQNEAQLEKSRLLSDRFSAERPKGSFSTLEIQRTEQGDSAMYLCASSLGTGNQPQHFGDGTRLSIL.

The chain links TRBV18 to TRBJ1-2; 7 bases map to TRBD1. This CDR3 is 13 amino acids long. With 8 bases clipped from V and 2 bases from J, the junction kept 5 bases outside the gene matches. CDR1 is KGHSH and CDR2 is LQKENI in the germline V gene. In DNA, the CDR3 is TGTGCCAGCGGACTACAGGGGAACTATGGCTACACCTTC. This encodes CASGLQGNYGYTF.

The rearrangement joins TRBV27 to TRBJ1-1, with 8 bases lining up with TRBD1. Trimming took 4 bases from V and 1 from J; bases not matched to a gene: 5. Germline CDR1 reads MNHEY; CDR2 reads SMNVEV (reference sequence). The length of the CDR3 is 15 residues. Here the CDR3 reads CASSSQGAGNTEAFF. The CDR3 DNA sequence: TGTGCCAGCAGTTCCCAGGGGGCGGGGAACACTGAAGCTTTCTTT.

V gene TRBV7-9 combines with J gene TRBJ1-4; 9 bases match TRBD1. Per germline, CDR1 SEHNR and CDR2 FQNEAQ (reference sequence). CDR3 length: 16 amino acids. Trimming at V came to 5 bases and at J to 8 bases, leaving 12 bases not matched to a gene. In DNA, the CDR3 is TGTGCCAGCAGCCCCCGGACAGGGGTCGAGGTCGAAAAACTGTTTTTT. It specifies CASSPRTGVEVEKLFF. The full variable domain, its missing parts supplied by reference TRBV7-9 and TRBJ1-4, is DTGVSQNPRHKITKRGQNVTFRCDPISEHNRLYWYRQTLGQGPEFLTYFQNEAQLEKSRLLSDRFSAERPKGSFSTLEIQRTEQGDSAMYLCASSPRTGVEVEKLFFGSGTQLSVL.

The gene calls are TRBV4-3 and TRBJ1-2, with D uncertain. The CDR3 contains 14 residues. Trimming took 5 bases from V and 3 from J, leaving 13 bases between them. Germline V gene sequence: CDR1 LGHNA, CDR2 YSLEER. CDR3 loop: CASSYSRGDYGYTF. The CDR3, as DNA: TGCGCCAGCAGCTACTCCCGGGGTGACTATGGCTACACCTTC.

This chain joins TRBV2 and TRBJ1-6; no clear D gene. The CDR3 loop spans 16 amino acids. V lost 3 bases and J lost 0, with 9 bases in between. Germline V gene sequence: CDR1 SNHLY, CDR2 FYNNEI. The CDR3 DNA reads TGTGCCAGCAGTGAGCGGGAAAGCTCCTATAATTCACCCCTCCACTTT. Encoded protein: CASSERESSYNSPLHF.

The gene calls are TRBV6-6 and TRBJ2-2, with D tentatively TRBD1 (6 bases). The length of the CDR3 is 13 residues. Germline assignment: CDR1 MNHNY and CDR2 SVGAGI (reference sequence). V was pared by 5 bases and J by 6 bases, with 10 bases between. CDR3 sequence: CASSASGAGELFF. DNA of the CDR3: TGTGCCAGCAGTGCCTCAGGGGCCGGGGAGCTGTTTTTT.

The genes are TRBV7-8 and TRBJ1-4; 9 bases are a match to TRBD1. Germline lookup yields CDR1 SGHVS and CDR2 FQNEAQ. This CDR3 has 15 residues. V was pared by 6 bases and J by 6 bases, with 8 bases of the junction left unmatched. The CDR3 loop is CASSGTGGGYEKLFF. In DNA, the CDR3 is TGTGCCAGCAGTGGAACAGGGGGCGGTTATGAAAAACTGTTTTTT.

This chain connects TRBV30 to TRBJ2-3; D remains unclear. The CDR3 is 10 amino acids. With 8 bases removed from V and 0 bases from J, the gap between germline ends came to 3 bases. Looked up from germline, CDR1 is GTSNPN and CDR2 is SVGIG (reference sequence). The CDR3 nucleotides are TGTGCCGGCAGCACAGATACGCAGTATTTT. Encoded protein: CAGSTDTQYF.

The rearrangement joins TRBV6-5 to TRBJ1-5, with 7 bases that match TRBD1. J lost 6 bases, V lost 0 bases, and 8 bases had no gene match. Germline assignment: CDR1 MNHEY and CDR2 SVGAGI. This CDR3 contains 16 residues. CDR3 nucleotide sequence: TGTGCCAGCAGTTACTCGGGGGCCAGGGGGGCTCAGCCCCAGCATTTT. Protein product: CASSYSGARGAQPQHF.

V is TRBV4-1 and J is TRBJ2-2, with D maybe TRBD2 (6 bases). The V gene lost 0 bases and the J gene lost 5 bases, with 13 bases spanning the gap. The CDR3 has 16 amino acids. Per germline, CDR1 MGHRA and CDR2 YSYEKL. CDR3 loop: CASSQEAVGGTGELFF. CDR3 nucleotides: TGCGCCAGCAGCCAAGAGGCGGTTGGGGGGACCGGGGAGCTGTTTTTT.

In DNA form, the CDR3 reads TGTGCCACCAGACTACAGAGAGCGGGAGGGAAAGAGACCCAGTACTTC. This sequence encodes CATRLQRAGGKETQYF. The chain uses TRBV15 and TRBJ2-5; 10 bases map to TRBD2. Germline V gene data show CDR1 as LNHNV and CDR2 as YYDKDF (reference sequence). The V segment lost 6 bases and the J segment 3 bases; nucleotides outside the gene matches: 10. This CDR3 is built from 16 residues.

This clone occurred once. The chain carries TRBV7-2 and TRBJ1-6, with a tentative D call TRBD1 (5 bases). The CDR3 has 18 residues. The germline V gene has CDR1 SGHTA and CDR2 FQGNSA. V lost 5 bases, J lost 0 bases, and 17 bases lay in between. The CDR3 coding sequence is TGTGCCAGCAGCGTCGCCGGGGGGGGATCCTCCTATAATTCACCCCTCCACTTT. It codes for CASSVAGGGSSYNSPLHF.

Remarks on this clone: As the CDR3 is not closed by the conserved phenylalanine or tryptophan, this likely results from a read error. The DNA is omitted, as the CDR3 cannot be located on it reliably, and the CDR3 follows TCRdb's listing. The gene calls are TRBV5-1 and TRBJ2-3; the D call TRBD2 from the table was never checked on the DNA. From germline, CDR1 is SGHRS and CDR2 YFSETQ. The CDR3 is 15 amino acids in total, end residues counted. The CDR3: CASSLAGDGSAPVSV.

The gene calls are TRBV10-3 and TRBJ2-3, with 7 bases lining up with TRBD2. Trimming cost V 0 bases and J 1 base; bases outside gene matches: 7. Per the germline V gene, CDR1 is ENHRY and CDR2 is SYGVKD. The length of the CDR3 is 17 residues. CDR3 region: CAISESKAGVGTDTQYF. For the CDR3, the DNA is TGTGCCATCAGTGAGTCTAAGGCGGGGGTAGGCACAGATACGCAGTATTTT.

The chain links TRBV6-5 to TRBJ1-2, with D unclear. Germline values: CDR1 MNHEY, CDR2 SVGAGI. CDR3 length: 14 residues. Deletions cut 0 bases from V and 1 base from J, with 6 bases between. The CDR3 region is CASSYSRDNYGYTF. The DNA of the CDR3 is TGTGCCAGCAGTTACTCGAGGGATAACTATGGCTACACCTTC.

This chain connects TRBV13 to TRBJ2-7, with D possibly matching TRBD1 (5 bases). The CDR3 loop spans 16 amino acids. Trimming cost V 4 bases and J 0 bases, with 16 bases left between them. The germline CDR1 and CDR2 sequences are PRHDT and FYEKMQ (reference sequence). The CDR3 is CASSSRGVGNSYEQYF. As DNA, the CDR3 is TGTGCCAGCAGCTCAAGGGGTGTAGGGAACTCCTACGAGCAGTACTTC.